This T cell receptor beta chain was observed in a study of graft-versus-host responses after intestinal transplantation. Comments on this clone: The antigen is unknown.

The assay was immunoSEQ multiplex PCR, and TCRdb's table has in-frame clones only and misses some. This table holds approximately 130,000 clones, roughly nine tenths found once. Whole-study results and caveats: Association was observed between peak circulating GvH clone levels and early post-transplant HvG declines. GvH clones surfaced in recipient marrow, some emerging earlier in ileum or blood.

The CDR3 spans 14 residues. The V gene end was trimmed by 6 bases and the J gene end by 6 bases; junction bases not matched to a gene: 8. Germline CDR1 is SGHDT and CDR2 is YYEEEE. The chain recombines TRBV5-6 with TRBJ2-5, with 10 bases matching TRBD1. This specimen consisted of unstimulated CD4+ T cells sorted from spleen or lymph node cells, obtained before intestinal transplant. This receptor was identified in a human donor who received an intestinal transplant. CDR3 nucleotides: TGTGCCAGCAATGACAGGGGGCTCAAAAAGACCCAGTACTTC. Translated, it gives CASNDRGLKKTQYF. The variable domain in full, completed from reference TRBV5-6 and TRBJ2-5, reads DAGVTQSPTHLIKTRGQQVTLRCSPKSGHDTVSWYQQALGQGPQFIFQYYEEEERQRGNFPDRFSGHQFPNYSSELNVNALLLGDSALYLCASNDRGLKKTQYFGPGTRLLVL.